The rows below give T cell receptor beta chains drawn from one sample of a study of graft-versus-host responses after intestinal transplantation. The assay was immunoSEQ multiplex PCR, and TCRdb's table has in-frame clones only and misses some. The profile shows 35,000 to 45,000 clones, approximately 95% of them singletons. The material was PBMCs, obtained 734 days after intestinal transplantation. The receptor source for this set is a human patient who received an intestinal transplant, so some T cells may come from the graft donor. The CDR3 runs from the conserved cysteine through the conserved F or W. D genes are given only for firm matches. Clone size is shown for a subset of rows, as once, few, many or a class of expanded clone.

d_call,cdr3_length,v_call,j_call,clone_size,cdr3_aa,cdr3_nt
-,13,TRBV7-2,TRBJ2-7,once,CASSFLEAYEQYF,TGTGCCAGCAGCTTCCTAGAGGCCTACGAGCAGTACTTC
-,13,TRBV7-2,TRBJ1-2,-,CASSLGTPYGYTF,TGTGCCAGCAGCTTAGGGACGCCGTATGGCTACACCTTC
TRBD1,13,TRBV9,TRBJ1-1,-,CASRAAGTGEEFF,TGTGCCAGCAGGGCGGCCGGGACAGGGGAGGAGTTCTTT
-,12,TRBV13,TRBJ2-5,-,CASSSVLETQYF,TGTGCCAGCAGCTCCGTTCTCGAGACCCAGTACTTC
-,14,TRBV28,TRBJ2-7,-,CASSPPGPSYEQYF,TGTGCCAGCAGTCCTCCGGGACCCAGTTACGAGCAGTACTTC
TRBD2,15,TRBV7-3,TRBJ2-5,-,CASSLLAGGRETQYF,TGTGCCAGCAGCTTACTAGCGGGGGGTAGAGAGACCCAGTACTTC
TRBD1,13,TRBV29-1,TRBJ2-7,-,CSAQGTEAYEQYF,TGCAGCGCGCAGGGGACAGAGGCTTACGAGCAGTACTTC
-,11,TRBV30,TRBJ2-7,-,CAWSVAYEQYF,TGTGCCTGGAGTGTAGCCTACGAGCAGTACTTC
-,15,TRBV28,TRBJ2-7,-,CASSSLTEDSYEQYF,TGTGCCAGCAGTTCCTTGACAGAAGACTCCTACGAGCAGTACTTC
TRBD1,15,TRBV6-6,TRBJ1-4,-,CASSYSRQGGEKLFF,TGTGCCAGCAGTTACTCGAGGCAGGGGGGCGAAAAACTGTTTTTT
-,15,TRBV5-4,TRBJ2-4,-,CASSLDGPRSSIQYF,TGTGCCAGCAGCTTGGATGGGCCCAGAAGCAGCATTCAGTACTTC
-,12,TRBV21-1,TRBJ1-1,-,CASRRGYTEAFF,TGTGCCAGCAGGAGGGGGTACACTGAAGCTTTCTTT
-,14,TRBV27,TRBJ1-2,once,CASSLGGGDYGYTF,TGTGCCAGCAGTTTGGGGGGCGGGGACTATGGCTACACCTTC
TRBD1,14,TRBV7-2,TRBJ1-1,-,CASSFAGGGTEAFF,TGTGCCAGCAGCTTTGCAGGGGGTGGCACTGAAGCTTTCTTT
TRBD1,14,TRBV6-5,TRBJ1-2,few,CASRTGQGNYGYTF,TGTGCCAGCAGAACAGGACAGGGGAACTATGGCTACACCTTC
TRBD2,16,TRBV15,TRBJ2-1,-,CATSSLAGVGWNEQFF,TGTGCCACCAGCAGTCTAGCGGGAGTTGGATGGAATGAGCAGTTCTTC